Shown below are 30 T cell receptor beta chains from a single sample sequenced in a study of blood T cell repertoires in COVID-19. Measured with immunoSEQ multiplex PCR; TCRdb has only the in-frame clones, and not every one. The sample contains about 49,000 clones, over 70% of which appear only once. Sequencing was carried out using peripheral blood. The receptors come from a woman older than 75 with COVID-19, enrolled during active disease.

The DNA of the CDR3 is TGCGCCAGCAGCTTGCAGGCGGGGGGGCGGAATGCCGGGGAGCTGTTTTTT. Its translation: CASSLQAGGRNAGELFF. The rearrangement uses TRBV5-1 and TRBJ2-2; 9 bases agree with TRBD2. Looked up from germline, CDR1 is SGHRS and CDR2 is YFSETQ. The ends lost 1 base at V and 6 bases at J; junction bases unmatched: 10. There are 17 residues in the CDR3.

V gene TRBV19 combines with J gene TRBJ2-3; 8 bases fit TRBD2. CDR1 is LNHDA, CDR2 SQIVND, per germline (reference sequence). V was clipped by 5 bases and J by 2 bases; unmatched bases: 12. This CDR3 contains 17 residues. In DNA, the CDR3 is TGTGCCAGTAGTTCCCGGGGACTAGTCGTTTACACAGATACGCAGTATTTT. Protein product: CASSSRGLVVYTDTQYF.

This clone showed up just once. The V gene is TRBV2, the J gene TRBJ2-7; TRBD1 matches at 9 bases. The CDR3 has 13 residues. With 7 bases clipped from V and 3 bases from J, the junction kept 4 bases outside the gene matches. Germline V gene lookup returns CDR1 SNHLY and CDR2 FYNNEI. CDR3 coding DNA: TGTGCCAGCACAGGACAGGGGATCTACGAGCAGTACTTC. This gives the protein CASTGQGIYEQYF.

The chain couples TRBV2 to TRBJ2-1; a possible D gene is TRBD1 (6 bases). This CDR3 comprises 13 residues. The germline CDR1 and CDR2 sequences are SNHLY and FYNNEI. The V end was cut by 5 bases, the J end by 4 bases, with 9 bases between. CDR3 region: CASSQQGYNEQFF. The CDR3, as DNA: TGTGCCAGCAGTCAACAGGGTTACAATGAGCAGTTCTTC.

This clone was recorded only once. The chain is built from TRBV28 and TRBJ2-1; 9 nucleotides line up with TRBD2. Germline CDR1 and CDR2: MDHEN and SYDVKM. This CDR3 spans 15 amino acids. V was pared by 5 bases and J by 7 bases, with 9 bases of the junction left unmatched. CDR3 protein: CASSRAGTSKNEQFF. Written as DNA, the CDR3 is TGTGCCAGCAGTCGGGCGGGGACTAGCAAGAATGAGCAGTTCTTC.

The chain links TRBV7-3 to TRBJ1-6; 9 nucleotides align to TRBD1. The CDR3 is made up of 15 amino acids. The junction had 6 bases not matched to a gene; V was cut back by 5 bases and J by 7 bases. The germline gives CDR1 SGHTA, CDR2 FQGTGA. The CDR3 DNA sequence: TGTGCCAGCAGCCAAACCGGGACAGGGAATTCACCCCTCCACTTT. Encoded protein: CASSQTGTGNSPLHF.

The CDR3 DNA follows: TGTGCCAGCAGTCCAGGGGGCGCCTGGTCTGGCTACACCTTC. Translation: CASSPGGAWSGYTF. The genes are TRBV28 and TRBJ1-2; 8 nucleotides align to TRBD1. The CDR3 spans 14 residues. Germline values: CDR1 MDHEN, CDR2 SYDVKM. J gave up 7 bases and V 5 bases, and 9 bases lay outside the gene matches.

The chain combines TRBV2 with TRBJ1-3; no reliable D call. This CDR3 region has 15 residues. Germline CDR1 and CDR2: SNHLY and FYNNEI. V was clipped by 4 bases and J by 1 base, with 11 bases between them. CDR3 sequence: CASSVEQISGNTIYF. The CDR3 DNA is TGTGCCAGCAGTGTAGAACAGATATCTGGAAACACCATATATTTT.

The chain is built from TRBV15 and TRBJ1-1, with D tentatively TRBD1 (5 bases). V lost 5 bases and J lost 5, with 15 bases in between. The germline V gene encodes CDR1 LNHNV and CDR2 YYDKDF (reference sequence). The CDR3 contains 14 residues. The chain's CDR3 is CATSSRRDDTEAFF. In nucleotides, the CDR3 is TGTGCCACCAGCTCCCGCAGGGATGATACTGAAGCTTTCTTT.

The chain uses TRBV5-1 and TRBJ2-7; TRBD2 matches at 11 bases. CDR1 is SGHRS and CDR2 is YFSETQ in the germline V gene. V gave up 0 bases and J gave up 0 bases; unmatched junction bases: 11. The CDR3 consists of 19 residues. The CDR3 DNA follows: TGCGCCAGCAGCTTGGCGCAAAGACTAGCGGGGACTAGCTCCTACGAGCAGTACTTC. Encoded protein: CASSLAQRLAGTSSYEQYF. Full variable domain (missing parts from reference TRBV5-1 and TRBJ2-7): KAGVTQTPRYLIKTRGQQVTLSCSPISGHRSVSWYQQTPGQGLQFLFEYFSETQRNKGNFPGRFSGRQFSNSRSEMNVSTLELGDSALYLCASSLAQRLAGTSSYEQYFGPGTRLTVT.

The chain recombines TRBV2 with TRBJ2-7; 8 bases match TRBD1. This CDR3 contains 13 residues. The J segment lost 3 bases and the V segment lost 7 bases, leaving 5 bases of the junction unmatched. CDR1 SNHLY and CDR2 FYNNEI come from the germline V gene. CDR3 sequence reads: CASTGTGLYEQYF. CDR3 coding DNA: TGTGCCAGCACTGGGACAGGCCTCTACGAGCAGTACTTC.

This chain uses TRBV10-1 with TRBJ1-1, with D perhaps matching TRBD1 (6 bases). This CDR3 is 15 amino acids long. Germline CDR1 is WNHNN and CDR2 is SYGVQD (reference sequence). Deletions cut 8 bases from V and 4 bases from J, with 20 bases between. The CDR3 DNA follows: TGCGCCAGCTACCGGCGGGGGGCATTGGGCACTGAAGCTTTCTTT. Its protein is CASYRRGALGTEAFF.

As for this clone: Germline is not matched at one junction end, which may reflect a read error. This chain links TRBV28 with TRBJ2-3; 8 bases are shared with TRBD1. The CDR3 sequence is 14 residues long. Germline values: CDR1 MDHEN, CDR2 SYDVKM. The CDR3 DNA reads as TGTGCCAGCAGTCAAGGACAGGGCACGGATACGCAGTATTTT. Encoded protein: CASSQGQGTDTQYF.

This chain connects TRBV27 to TRBJ2-1, with 7 positions matching TRBD1. The germline V gene has CDR1 MNHEY and CDR2 SMNVEV (reference sequence). The CDR3 has 13 amino acids. J gave up 9 bases and V 8 bases, and 10 bases lay outside the gene matches. The CDR3 region has the DNA TGTGCCAGCTGGAGAGGGGGCCATGGTGAGCAGTTCTTC. The encoded protein is CASWRGGHGEQFF.

This chain connects TRBV5-1 to TRBJ2-5; the match to TRBD2 covers 13 bases. V dropped 2 bases and J dropped 2; count of bases not matched to a gene: 12. In germline, CDR1 is SGHRS, CDR2 YFSETQ. The CDR3 sequence is 19 residues long. The DNA for the CDR3 is TGCGCCAGCAGCTTATCACCCCCGGGACTAGCGGGGTTTCAAGAGACCCAGTACTTC. This translates into CASSLSPPGLAGFQETQYF.

In nucleotides, the CDR3 is TGTGCCAGCACCGCTAGCGGGAGGGCCACCTACAATGAGCAGTTCTTC. Translation: CASTASGRATYNEQFF. This chain joins TRBV6-6 and TRBJ2-1; 12 bases agree with TRBD2. Germline values: CDR1 MNHNY, CDR2 SVGAGI (reference sequence). The CDR3 totals 16 residues. V lost 7 bases, J lost 2 bases, and 6 bases stayed unmatched.

This chain connects TRBV19 to TRBJ1-2, with 10 positions matching TRBD1. Germline CDR1 is LNHDA and CDR2 is SQIVND (reference sequence). V lost 3 bases to trimming and J lost 2 bases; unmatched junction nucleotides: 0. The CDR3 runs to 14 residues. The CDR3 spells CASSMGQGNYGYTF. The CDR3 DNA is TGTGCCAGTAGTATGGGACAGGGGAACTATGGCTACACCTTC.

This sequence joins TRBV6-1 and TRBJ1-2, with 7 bases matching TRBD1. The ends lost 7 bases at V and 2 bases at J; junction bases unmatched: 4. CDR3 length: 13 residues. Germline V gene sequence: CDR1 MNHNS, CDR2 SASEGT. The CDR3 DNA reads as TGTGCCAGCACCCTGACAGGGAACTATGGCTACACCTTC. It yields the protein CASTLTGNYGYTF.

For this clone: Other DNA sequences of this sample code for an identical CDR3. The rearrangement links TRBV18 to TRBJ2-7; 10 bases fit TRBD2. Germline lookup yields CDR1 KGHSH and CDR2 LQKENI. J was trimmed by 7 bases and V by 0 bases; bases with no gene match: 6. The CDR3 totals 15 residues. CDR3 sequence reads: CASSPPAGGPREQYF. CDR3 nucleotides: TGTGCCAGCTCACCACCAGCGGGGGGGCCTCGGGAGCAGTACTTC.

V and J are TRBV19 and TRBJ1-5, with D tentatively TRBD1 (6 bases). Germline V gene lookup returns CDR1 LNHDA and CDR2 SQIVND (reference sequence). The CDR3 spans 14 residues. Trimming took off 9 bases at V and 0 bases at J, with 12 bases between the two ends. DNA for the CDR3: TGTGCCAGCAGTGGACAGATTAGCAATCAGCCCCAGCATTTT. This encodes CASSGQISNQPQHF.

The chain couples TRBV3-1 (or the pseudogene TRBV3-2) to TRBJ1-3; no clear D gene. The CDR3 contains 18 residues. V gave up 5 bases and J gave up 0 bases, with 20 bases separating them. The germline CDR1 and CDR2 sequences are LGHDT and YNNKEL (reference sequence). For the CDR3, the DNA is TGTGCCAGCAGCAAATTGACGTACAGCCCTTCCTCTGGAAACACCATATATTTT. This gives the protein CASSKLTYSPSSGNTIYF.

V and J are TRBV28 and TRBJ1-2; D unclear. Germline V gives CDR1 MDHEN, CDR2 SYDVKM. Trimming pared 6 bases from V and 8 bases from J, leaving 25 bases between. The CDR3 spans 16 residues. CDR3 sequence: CASSPAKWEVPRGYTF. The CDR3 region has the DNA TGTGCCAGCAGCCCGGCAAAATGGGAGGTCCCGAGAGGCTACACCTTC.

V usage is TRBV19 and J usage is TRBJ1-5; D is possibly TRBD1 (5 bases). With 6 bases removed from V and 3 bases from J, the gap between germline ends came to 12 bases. Germline CDR1 is LNHDA and CDR2 is SQIVND (reference sequence). CDR3 size: 14 residues. CDR3: CASRGQGINQPQHF. DNA for the CDR3: TGTGCCAGTAGAGGTCAGGGAATCAATCAGCCCCAGCATTTT.

In this sample, this clone turned up once. This chain connects TRBV5-1 to TRBJ2-1, with D possibly being TRBD1 (6 bases). Trimming left V 0 bases short and J 8 bases short, with 21 bases between. The germline V gene has CDR1 SGHRS and CDR2 YFSETQ. The CDR3 sequence is 17 residues long. For the CDR3, the DNA is TGCGCCAGCAGCTTGGCCCCGATGGACAGTGGGGGCCATGAGCAGTTCTTC. It yields the protein CASSLAPMDSGGHEQFF.

The chain links TRBV18 to TRBJ1-4; no firm D call. V was shortened by 5 bases and J by 5 bases, with 9 bases between the two germline ends. Germline assignment: CDR1 KGHSH and CDR2 LQKENI. This CDR3 comprises 13 residues. The DNA of the CDR3 is TGTGCCAGCTCATTAAGACTGAATGAAAAACTGTTTTTT. This translates into CASSLRLNEKLFF.

The gene calls are TRBV20-1 and TRBJ1-4, with D hard to call. Trimming took 4 bases from V and 6 from J, leaving 12 bases between them. Germline CDR1 is DFQATT and CDR2 is SNEGSKA (reference sequence). This CDR3 has 13 residues. The CDR3 DNA is TGCAGTGCTACTGAAGGCGGCCATGAAAAACTGTTTTTT. Translated: CSATEGGHEKLFF.

The chain employs TRBV9 and TRBJ2-5, with TRBD2 matching 14 bases. Germline trimming cut 0 bases from V and 3 bases from J; bases unmatched to any gene: 4. Germline CDR1 reads SGDLS; CDR2 reads YYNGEE. CDR3 size: 17 residues. The CDR3 reads CASSVDPGLAGEETQYF. CDR3 nucleotides: TGTGCCAGCAGCGTAGATCCGGGACTAGCGGGAGAAGAGACCCAGTACTTC.

The chain links TRBV28 to TRBJ1-1; D is unresolved. The germline gives CDR1 MDHEN, CDR2 SYDVKM. The V gene lost 3 bases and the J gene lost 1 base, with 6 bases spanning the gap. The CDR3 extends over 13 amino acids. CDR3 coding DNA: TGTGCCAGCAGTTTTGGAGGGAACACTGAAGCTTTCTTT. It translates to CASSFGGNTEAFF.

The chain has TRBV28 and TRBJ2-1; D not certain. The germline gives CDR1 MDHEN, CDR2 SYDVKM. The CDR3 has 14 residues. V lost 6 bases and J 6 bases, leaving 15 bases between the germline ends. The CDR3 here is CASSIPPVVNEQFF. The CDR3 DNA is TGTGCCAGCAGCATACCCCCAGTGGTCAATGAGCAGTTCTTC.

V gene TRBV5-1 combines with J gene TRBJ2-7; 9 bases line up with TRBD1. V shed 4 bases and J 2 bases; nucleotides not matched to a gene: 16. CDR3 size: 18 residues. The germline V gene has CDR1 SGHRS and CDR2 YFSETQ. The CDR3 here is CASSPPSPGQGVTYEQYF. The DNA for the CDR3 is TGCGCCAGCAGCCCCCCATCGCCGGGACAGGGAGTAACCTACGAGCAGTACTTC.